This TCR beta chain was sequenced during a study of shared T cell receptors in the human thymus. V gave up 2 bases and J gave up 6 bases; unmatched junction bases: 14. This CDR3 comprises 18 residues. Germline CDR1 is LGHNA and CDR2 is YNFKEQ. TCRdb's table, derived via immunoSEQ multiplex PCR, lists solely in-frame clones and lacks some. Found here are 450,000 to 650,000 clones, more than 75% of them singletons; the top ten hold about 0.012%. These data were also filed under a second study, of human thymus T cells. That report adds: Thymic and blood repertoires appeared to display a bias in their usage of V and J genes. Reports from related research described highly overlapping thymic repertoires among unrelated individuals.

The sample taken for sequencing was thymocytes. The chain employs TRBV4-2 and TRBJ2-7, with 12 positions matching TRBD2. The TCR was taken from a boy less than two years old with a congenital heart defect. The CDR3 region has the DNA TGTGCCAGCAGCCAAAGGGGGCCGACCGGACTAGCGGGATCCGAGCAGTACTTC. This codes for CASSQRGPTGLAGSEQYF.